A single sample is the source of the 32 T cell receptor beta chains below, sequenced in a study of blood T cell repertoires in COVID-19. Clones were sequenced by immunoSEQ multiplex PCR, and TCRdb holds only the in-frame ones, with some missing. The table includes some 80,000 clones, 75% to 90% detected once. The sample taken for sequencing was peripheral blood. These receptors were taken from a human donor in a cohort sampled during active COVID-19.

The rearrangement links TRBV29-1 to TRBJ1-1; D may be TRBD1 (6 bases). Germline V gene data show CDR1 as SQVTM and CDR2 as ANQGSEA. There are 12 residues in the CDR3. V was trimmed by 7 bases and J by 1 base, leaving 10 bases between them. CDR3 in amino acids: CSAMTGNTEAFF. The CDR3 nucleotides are TGCAGCGCCATGACAGGGAACACTGAAGCTTTCTTT.

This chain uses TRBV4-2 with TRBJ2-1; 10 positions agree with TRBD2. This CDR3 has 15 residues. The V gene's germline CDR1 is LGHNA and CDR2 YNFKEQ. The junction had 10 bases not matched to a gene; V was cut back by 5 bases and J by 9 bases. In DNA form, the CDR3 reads TGTGCCAGCAGCGTAGGGGTAGCGGGGGGTGGTGAGCAGTTCTTC. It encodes CASSVGVAGGGEQFF.

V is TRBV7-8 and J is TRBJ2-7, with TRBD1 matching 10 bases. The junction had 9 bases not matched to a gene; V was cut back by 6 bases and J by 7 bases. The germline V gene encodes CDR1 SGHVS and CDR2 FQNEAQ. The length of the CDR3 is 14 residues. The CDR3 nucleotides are TGTGCCAGCAGGTCCGGGACAGGGGTAGGAGAGCAGTACTTC. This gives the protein CASRSGTGVGEQYF.

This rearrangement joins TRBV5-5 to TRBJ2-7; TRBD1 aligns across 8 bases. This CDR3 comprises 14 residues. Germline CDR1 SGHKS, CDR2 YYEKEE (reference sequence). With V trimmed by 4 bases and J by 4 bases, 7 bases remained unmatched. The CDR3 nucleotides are TGTGCCAGCAGCCTGAACAGGGGGAGGTACGAGCAGTACTTC. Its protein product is CASSLNRGRYEQYF.

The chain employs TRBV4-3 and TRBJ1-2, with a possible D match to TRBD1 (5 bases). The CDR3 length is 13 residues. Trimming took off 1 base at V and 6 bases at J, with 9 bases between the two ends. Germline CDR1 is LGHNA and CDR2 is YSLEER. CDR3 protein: CASSQAGGDGYTF. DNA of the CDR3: TGCGCCAGCAGCCAAGCGGGGGGTGATGGCTACACCTTC.

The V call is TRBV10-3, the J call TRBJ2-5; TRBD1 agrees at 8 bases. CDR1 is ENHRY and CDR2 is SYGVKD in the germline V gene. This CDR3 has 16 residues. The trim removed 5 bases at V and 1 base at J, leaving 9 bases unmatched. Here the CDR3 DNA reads TGTGCCATCAGTCACCGGGACAGGATTGCCCAAGAGACCCAGTACTTC. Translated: CAISHRDRIAQETQYF.

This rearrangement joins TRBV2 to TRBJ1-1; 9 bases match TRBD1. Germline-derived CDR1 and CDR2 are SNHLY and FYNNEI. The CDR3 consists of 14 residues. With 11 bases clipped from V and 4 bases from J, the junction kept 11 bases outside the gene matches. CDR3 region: CAHPGQGLTTEAFF. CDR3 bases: TGTGCCCACCCAGGACAGGGGTTGACCACTGAAGCTTTCTTT.

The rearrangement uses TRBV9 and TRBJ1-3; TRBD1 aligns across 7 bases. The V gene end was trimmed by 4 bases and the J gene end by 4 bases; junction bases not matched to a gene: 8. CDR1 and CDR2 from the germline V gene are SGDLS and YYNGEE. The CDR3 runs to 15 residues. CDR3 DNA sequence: TGTGCCAGCAGCTCATCCGGGACAGTAGGAAACACCATATATTTT. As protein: CASSSSGTVGNTIYF. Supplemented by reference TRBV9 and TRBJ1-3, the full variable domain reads DSGVTQTPKHLITATGQRVTLRCSPRSGDLSVYWYQQSLDQGLQFLIQYYNGEERAKGNILERFSAQQFPDLHSELNLSSLELGDSALYFCASSSSGTVGNTIYFGEGSWLTVV.

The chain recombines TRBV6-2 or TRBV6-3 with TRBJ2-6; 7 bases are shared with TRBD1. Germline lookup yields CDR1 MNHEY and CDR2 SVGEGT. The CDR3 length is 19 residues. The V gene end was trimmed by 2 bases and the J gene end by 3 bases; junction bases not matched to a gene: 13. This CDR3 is CASSYPGTEFLRGANVLTF. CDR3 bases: TGTGCCAGCAGTTACCCCGGGACAGAGTTTCTGCGTGGGGCCAACGTCCTGACTTTC.

For the CDR3, the DNA is TGTGCCAGCAGCTCAGGCCGAACAGGGACACGCACTGAAGCTTTCTTT. Translated: CASSSGRTGTRTEAFF. This sequence joins TRBV5-4 and TRBJ1-1, with D perhaps TRBD1 (6 bases). Germline V gives CDR1 SGHNT, CDR2 YYREEE (reference sequence). V lost 3 bases, J lost 4 bases, and 19 bases lay in between. The CDR3 has 16 amino acids. Together with reference TRBV5-4 and TRBJ1-1, the CDR3 gives the full variable domain: ETGVTQSPTHLIKTRGQQVTLRCSSQSGHNTVSWYQQALGQGPQFIFQYYREEENGRGNFPPRFSGLQFPNYSSELNVNALELDDSALYLCASSSGRTGTRTEAFFGQGTRLTVV.

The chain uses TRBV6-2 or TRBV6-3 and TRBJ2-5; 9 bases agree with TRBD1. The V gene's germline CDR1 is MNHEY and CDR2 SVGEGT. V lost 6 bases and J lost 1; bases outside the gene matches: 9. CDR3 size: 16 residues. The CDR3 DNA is TGTGCCAGCAGCCGAGTTGTGGGACAGGGCCAAGAGACCCAGTACTTC. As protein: CASSRVVGQGQETQYF.

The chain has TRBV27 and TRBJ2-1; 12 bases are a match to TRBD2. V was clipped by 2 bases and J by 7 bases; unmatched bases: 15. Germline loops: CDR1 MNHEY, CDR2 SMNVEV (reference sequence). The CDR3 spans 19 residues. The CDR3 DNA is TGTGCCAGCAGTTTAAACCTACCCGGACTAGCGGGAACTTTGAATGAGCAGTTCTTC. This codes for CASSLNLPGLAGTLNEQFF.

The chain's CDR3 is CASSLRLGELFF. The CDR3 DNA reads TGTGCCAGCAGCTTACGCCTAGGGGAGCTGTTTTTT. The V call is TRBV7-3, the J call TRBJ2-2; D ambiguous. The CDR3 sequence is 12 residues long. V lost 2 bases and J lost 8, with 6 bases in between. The V gene's germline CDR1 is SGHTA and CDR2 FQGTGA.

CDR3 DNA: TGTGCCTGGAGAGAAACGATGCGGGGGGCGGGGTCCTACGAGCAGTACTTC. This gives the protein CAWRETMRGAGSYEQYF. The chain links TRBV30 to TRBJ2-7; 8 bases align to TRBD2. V shed 3 bases and J 1 base; nucleotides not matched to a gene: 14. The V gene's germline CDR1 is GTSNPN and CDR2 SVGIG (reference sequence). The CDR3 extends over 17 amino acids. Based on the CDR3 plus reference TRBV30 and TRBJ2-7, the full variable domain is SQTIHQWPATLVQPVGSPLSLECTVEGTSNPNLYWYRQAAGRGLQLLFYSVGIGQISSEVPQNLSASRPQDRQFILSSKKLLLSDSGFYLCAWRETMRGAGSYEQYFGPGTRLTVT.

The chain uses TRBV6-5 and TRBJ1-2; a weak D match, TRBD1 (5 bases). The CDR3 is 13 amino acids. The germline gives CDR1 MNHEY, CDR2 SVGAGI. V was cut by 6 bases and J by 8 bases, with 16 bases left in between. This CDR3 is CASRGTVMEGYTF. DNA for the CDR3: TGTGCCAGCAGGGGGACTGTGATGGAAGGCTACACCTTC.

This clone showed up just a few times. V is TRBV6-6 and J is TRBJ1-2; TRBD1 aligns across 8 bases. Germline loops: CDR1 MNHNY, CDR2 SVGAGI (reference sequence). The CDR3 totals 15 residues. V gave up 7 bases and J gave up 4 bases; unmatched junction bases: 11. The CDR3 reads CASTLSGGESYGYTF. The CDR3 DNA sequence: TGTGCCAGCACCCTCTCAGGGGGCGAAAGCTATGGCTACACCTTC.

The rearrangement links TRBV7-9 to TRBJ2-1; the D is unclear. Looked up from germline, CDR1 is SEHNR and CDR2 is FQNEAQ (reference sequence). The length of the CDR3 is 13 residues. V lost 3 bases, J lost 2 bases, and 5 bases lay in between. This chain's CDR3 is CASSFLAYNEQFF. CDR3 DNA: TGTGCCAGCAGCTTCTTAGCCTACAATGAGCAGTTCTTC.

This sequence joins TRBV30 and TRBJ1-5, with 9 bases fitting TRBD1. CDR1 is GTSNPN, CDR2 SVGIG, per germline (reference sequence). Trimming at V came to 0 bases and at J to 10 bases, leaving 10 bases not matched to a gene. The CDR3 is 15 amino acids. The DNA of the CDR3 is TGTGCCTGGAGTGTATTGACAGGGGGAAGTGGCCCCCAGCATTTT. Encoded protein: CAWSVLTGGSGPQHF.

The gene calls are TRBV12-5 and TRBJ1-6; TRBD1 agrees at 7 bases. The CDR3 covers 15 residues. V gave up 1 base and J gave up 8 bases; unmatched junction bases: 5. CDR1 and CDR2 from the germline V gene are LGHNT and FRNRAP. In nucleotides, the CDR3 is TGTGCTAGTGGTTTGGGACAGGGTTTGTATTCACCCCTCCACTTT. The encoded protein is CASGLGQGLYSPLHF.

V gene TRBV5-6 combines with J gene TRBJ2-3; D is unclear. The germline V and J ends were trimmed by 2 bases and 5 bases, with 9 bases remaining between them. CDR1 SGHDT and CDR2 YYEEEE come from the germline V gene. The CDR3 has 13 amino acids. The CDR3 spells CASSLKAQDTQYF. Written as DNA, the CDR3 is TGTGCCAGCAGCTTAAAAGCGCAAGATACGCAGTATTTT.

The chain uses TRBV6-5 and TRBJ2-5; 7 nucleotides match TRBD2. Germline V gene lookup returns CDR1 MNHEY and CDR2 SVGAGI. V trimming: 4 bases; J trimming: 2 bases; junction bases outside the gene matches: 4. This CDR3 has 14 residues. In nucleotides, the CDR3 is TGTGCCAGCAGTTTTGAGCGGGGACAAGAGACCCAGTACTTC. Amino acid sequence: CASSFERGQETQYF.

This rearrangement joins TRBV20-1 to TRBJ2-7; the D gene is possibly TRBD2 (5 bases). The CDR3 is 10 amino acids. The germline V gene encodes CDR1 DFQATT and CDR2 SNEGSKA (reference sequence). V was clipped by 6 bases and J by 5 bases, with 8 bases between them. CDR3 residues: CSADGDEQYF. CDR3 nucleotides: TGCAGTGCCGACGGGGACGAGCAGTACTTC.

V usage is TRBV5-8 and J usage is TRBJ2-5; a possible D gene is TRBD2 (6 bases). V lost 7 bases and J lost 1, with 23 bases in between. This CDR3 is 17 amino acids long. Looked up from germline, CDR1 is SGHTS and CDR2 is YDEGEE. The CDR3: CASPIVPGEVGQETQYF. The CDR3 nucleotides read TGTGCCAGCCCCATAGTCCCGGGGGAAGTGGGCCAAGAGACCCAGTACTTC.

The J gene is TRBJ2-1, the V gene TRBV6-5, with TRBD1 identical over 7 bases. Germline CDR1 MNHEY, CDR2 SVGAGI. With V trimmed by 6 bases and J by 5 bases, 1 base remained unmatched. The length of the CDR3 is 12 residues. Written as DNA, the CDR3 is TGTGCCAGCAGGACAGGGAACAATGAGCAGTTCTTC. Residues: CASRTGNNEQFF.

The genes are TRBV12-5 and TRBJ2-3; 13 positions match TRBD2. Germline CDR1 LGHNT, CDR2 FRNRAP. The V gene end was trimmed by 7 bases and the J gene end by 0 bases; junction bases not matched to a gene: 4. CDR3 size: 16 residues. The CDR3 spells CASALGLAGSTDTQYF. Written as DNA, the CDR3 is TGTGCTAGTGCCCTGGGACTAGCGGGGAGCACAGATACGCAGTATTTT.

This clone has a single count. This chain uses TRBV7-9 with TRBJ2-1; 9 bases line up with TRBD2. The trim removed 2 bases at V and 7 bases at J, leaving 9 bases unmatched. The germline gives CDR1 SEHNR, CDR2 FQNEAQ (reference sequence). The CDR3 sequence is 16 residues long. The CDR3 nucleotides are TGTGCCAGCAGCTTATCGGCGGGAGGGCCGGAGAATGAGCAGTTCTTC. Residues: CASSLSAGGPENEQFF.

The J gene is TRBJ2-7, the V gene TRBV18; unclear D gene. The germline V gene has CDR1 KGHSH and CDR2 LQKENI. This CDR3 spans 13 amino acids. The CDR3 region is CVNKRRTSYEQYF. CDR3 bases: TGTGTCAACAAGCGCCGCACCTCCTACGAGCAGTACTTC.

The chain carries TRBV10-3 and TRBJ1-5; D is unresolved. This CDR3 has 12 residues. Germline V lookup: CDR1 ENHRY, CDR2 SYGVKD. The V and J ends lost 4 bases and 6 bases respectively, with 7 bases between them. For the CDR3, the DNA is TGTGCCATCAGTGTCGACACTCAGCCCCAGCATTTT. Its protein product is CAISVDTQPQHF.

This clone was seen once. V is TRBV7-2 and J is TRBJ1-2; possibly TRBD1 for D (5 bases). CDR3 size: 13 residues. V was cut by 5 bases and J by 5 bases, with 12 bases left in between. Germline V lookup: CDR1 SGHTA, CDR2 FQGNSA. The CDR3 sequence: CASSRGQGYGYTF. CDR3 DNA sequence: TGTGCCAGCAGCCGTGGGCAGGGTTATGGCTACACCTTC.

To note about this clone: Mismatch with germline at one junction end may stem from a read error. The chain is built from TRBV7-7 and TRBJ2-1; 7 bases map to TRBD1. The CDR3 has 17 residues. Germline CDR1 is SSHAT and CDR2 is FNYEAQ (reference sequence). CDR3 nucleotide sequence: TGTGCTAGCAGCTTAGGGGGCGGTCGAAGCTCCTACAATGAGCAGTTCTTC. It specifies CASSLGGGRSSYNEQFF.

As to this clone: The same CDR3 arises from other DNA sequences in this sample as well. CDR3 region: CASSPGTGNTEAFF. The CDR3 DNA reads TGCGCCAGCAGCCCCGGGACAGGGAACACTGAAGCTTTCTTT. The chain has TRBV5-1 and TRBJ1-1, with 8 bases that match TRBD1. The CDR3 runs to 14 residues. The V segment lost 4 bases and the J segment 1 base; nucleotides outside the gene matches: 3. The germline CDR1 and CDR2 sequences are SGHRS and YFSETQ.

CDR3 amino acids: CASSLTGAGEGSPLHF. The CDR3 bases are TGTGCCAGCAGCTTAACGGGGGCGGGTGAGGGTTCACCCCTCCACTTT. V is TRBV7-3 and J is TRBJ1-6; D is possibly TRBD1 (6 bases). Germline assignment: CDR1 SGHTA and CDR2 FQGTGA. The V and J ends lost 0 bases and 9 bases respectively, with 15 bases between them. The CDR3 has 16 amino acids.